Listed here is a single TCR beta chain. The read finishes 3 residues shy of the CDR3 end, and the germline J gene is used to complete it. These data belong to a study of T cells in women clearing cervical HPV infection. The assay was immunoSEQ multiplex PCR, and TCRdb's table has in-frame clones only and misses some. The sample shows tens of thousands of clones, and 6.4% sits with its ten largest clones. This CDR3 region has 15 residues. The germline CDR1 and CDR2 sequences are SGHTA and FQGNSA. The V segment lost 5 bases and the J segment 5 bases; nucleotides outside the gene matches: 8. Dot-blot hybridization genotyped cervical HPV amplified with MY09/MY11 PCR.

The V gene is TRBV7-2, the J gene TRBJ2-5; 10 bases map to TRBD1. Sequencing used blood buffy coat. The TCR sequence derives from a woman between 18 and 69 years old with a cervical HPV16 infection that either progressed to CIN3+ or cleared (not recorded which). CDR3: CASSTRTGGSETQYF. CDR3 DNA, as far as it was read: TGTGCCAGCAGCACCCGGACAGGGGGGAGCGAGACC.